Presented here are 30 T cell receptor beta chains from one specimen sequenced in a study of regulatory T cells in long-lasting Graves disease. The TCR beta library used iRepertoire HTBI primers with Arm-PCR amplification of CDR3. TCRdb called the multiplex PCR reads again in MiXCR, with one record for every CDR3 protein. The data show 410,000 or so distinct CDR3 sequences, with more than 12% seen just once and over 15% held by the top ten. Time point meaning: newly diagnosed GD, antithyroid drugs for less than 3 months. From RNA extracted from PBMCs, the TCR library was made. These data are also associated with another study on T cells in Graves' hyperthyroidism and ophthalmopathy.

Sequenced material: peripheral blood mononuclear cells (PBMCs), taken at new diagnosis, from a patient treated with antithyroid drugs. These receptor sequences come from a woman in her 30s with Graves disease.

In its sample, this clonotype was seen many times. V and J are TRBV7-9 and TRBJ2-5, with 7 bases lining up with TRBD1. This CDR3 has 16 amino acids. After removal of 2 bases from V and 5 bases from J, the junction contained 11 bases not matched to a gene. Germline V gene lookup returns CDR1 SEHNR and CDR2 FQNEAQ (reference sequence). Here the CDR3 DNA reads TGTGCCAGCAGCTTATACGACCGACAGGGAAGGGAGACCCAGTACTTC. Translating gives CASSLYDRQGRETQYF.

This clonotype was counted between two and nine times. Since a much larger clone is just one base distant, this may be a read error. The chain has TRBV2 and TRBJ2-5, with D uncertain. Looked up from germline, CDR1 is SNHLY and CDR2 is FYNNEI. This CDR3 region has 14 residues. The CDR3 is CASSEGRSQETQHF. In nucleotides, the CDR3 is TGTGCCAGCAGTGAAGGGCGAAGCCAAGAGACCCAGCACTTC.

In this sample, this clonotype turned up many times. This sequence joins TRBV20-1 and TRBJ1-1; D is perhaps TRBD1 (5 bases). The germline CDR1 and CDR2 sequences are DFQATT and SNEGSKA (reference sequence). The CDR3 contains 14 residues. V dropped 5 bases and J dropped 2 bases, with 15 bases sitting between them. The CDR3 DNA reads as TGCAGTGCTGAGGGGTCTTGGAAAAACACTGAAGCTTTCTTT. Translation gives CSAEGSWKNTEAFF.

In regard to this clonotype: Given a much more abundant clone one base away, this may be a read error. The chain carries TRBV18 and TRBJ1-1; 7 nucleotides agree with TRBD1. With 5 bases clipped from V and 4 bases from J, the junction kept 16 bases outside the gene matches. This CDR3 is built from 17 residues. Germline V gene sequence: CDR1 KGHSH, CDR2 LQKENI. In nucleotides, the CDR3 is TGTGCCAGCTCAGGGTTTGCCAGGGGGAGGGATGGCACTGAAGCTTTCTTT. Translating it yields CASSGFARGRDGTEAFF.

This clonotype has at least ten counts. The chain is built from TRBV7-9 and TRBJ2-1, with D perhaps given as TRBD1 or TRBD2 (5 bases each). Germline V gene data show CDR1 as SEHNR and CDR2 as FQNEAQ (reference sequence). The CDR3 runs to 15 residues. The V gene lost 5 bases and the J gene lost 9 bases, with 20 bases spanning the gap. CDR3 sequence (DNA): TGTGCCAGCAGCCCCGCGTCGACAGCAGGGAGTGAGCAGTTCTTC. As protein: CASSPASTAGSEQFF.

The CDR3 sequence: CSATGDSTTFNQPQHF. In nucleotides, the CDR3 is TGCAGTGCTACAGGGGACAGCACTACTTTCAATCAGCCCCAGCATTTT. The V and J genes are TRBV20-1 and TRBJ1-5; 7 bases line up with TRBD1. This CDR3 region has 16 residues. Per germline, CDR1 DFQATT and CDR2 SNEGSKA (reference sequence). The trim removed 4 bases at V and 3 bases at J, leaving 12 bases unmatched.

This clonotype was counted ten times or more. The chain has TRBV3-1 and TRBJ2-3; TRBD1 agrees at 9 bases. CDR1 and CDR2 from the germline V gene are LGHDT and YNNKEL (reference sequence). This CDR3 contains 16 residues. J gave up 3 bases and V 5 bases, and 9 bases lay outside the gene matches. In DNA form, the CDR3 reads TGTGCCAGCAGCTATACCGGGACAGGGATTACAGATACGCAGTATTTT. Its translation is CASSYTGTGITDTQYF.

This clonotype was detected ten times or more. The chain recombines TRBV3-1 with TRBJ1-1, with D perhaps matching TRBD1 (5 bases). Germline lookup yields CDR1 LGHDT and CDR2 YNNKEL (reference sequence). V was pared by 2 bases and J by 6 bases, with 13 bases between. The CDR3 has 14 amino acids. In DNA form, the CDR3 reads TGTGCCAGCAGCCAACCTACAGGATTAGCTGAAGCTTTCTTT. Protein sequence: CASSQPTGLAEAFF. Filled out from reference TRBV3-1 and TRBJ1-1, the complete variable domain reads DTAVSQTPKYLVTQMGNDKSIKCEQNLGHDTMYWYKQDSKKFLKIMFSYNNKELIINETVPNRFSPKSPDKAHLNLHINSLELGDSAVYFCASSQPTGLAEAFFGQGTRLTVV.

This clonotype has at least ten counts. The chain uses TRBV12-3 or TRBV12-4 and TRBJ2-3; the D gene is possibly TRBD1 (6 bases). The CDR3 consists of 15 residues. V shed 5 bases and J shed 6 bases, with 18 bases lying between them. CDR3 nucleotide sequence: TGTGCCAGCAGTACCCGACAGGTGGCTTGGGATACGCAGTATTTT. Protein sequence: CASSTRQVAWDTQYF.

This clonotype was detected many times. The CDR3 loop reads CASSVVAGGETQYF. The CDR3 DNA is TGTGCCAGCAGTGTTGTAGCCGGGGGAGAGACCCAGTACTTC. The V call is TRBV12-3 or TRBV12-4, the J call TRBJ2-5, with D maybe TRBD2 (6 bases). This CDR3 region has 14 residues. V was clipped by 5 bases and J by 4 bases, with 14 bases between them.

A few counts support this clonotype. V gene TRBV25-1 combines with J gene TRBJ2-1; the D is unclear. The DNA end lines up better with TRBJ2-5; the J call may be wrong. The germline V gene has CDR1 MGHDK and CDR2 SYGVNS. The length of the CDR3 is 11 residues. The CDR3 DNA reads TGTGCCAGCAGTCGGTTGGAGACCCAGTACTTC. As protein: CASSRLETQYF.

The chain combines TRBV7-2 with TRBJ2-7; 10 bases line up with TRBD2. V was pared by 4 bases and J by 2 bases, with 11 bases of the junction left unmatched. Germline CDR1 is SGHTA and CDR2 is FQGNSA. CDR3 length equals 17 residues. Here the CDR3 reads CASSSRGGAGGAYEQYF. CDR3 coding DNA: TGTGCCAGCAGCTCTCGGGGGGGAGCGGGAGGGGCCTACGAGCAGTACTTC. The variable domain in full, completed from reference TRBV7-2 and TRBJ2-7, reads GAGVSQSPSNKVTEKGKDVELRCDPISGHTALYWYRQSLGQGLEFLIYFQGNSAPDKSGLPSDRFSAERTGGSVSTLTIQRTQQEDSAVYLCASSSRGGAGGAYEQYFGPGTRLTVT.

CDR3 region: CSAERPGLAGDTGELFF. CDR3 DNA sequence: TGCAGTGCAGAAAGACCGGGACTAGCGGGAGACACCGGGGAGCTGTTTTTT. The chain is built from TRBV20-1 and TRBJ2-2, with 14 nucleotides matching TRBD2. CDR1 is DFQATT and CDR2 is SNEGSKA in the germline V gene (reference sequence). This CDR3 is 17 amino acids long. Trimming cost V 6 bases and J 3 bases; bases outside gene matches: 9.

The chain is built from TRBV19 and TRBJ2-2; 14 bases fit TRBD2. The CDR3 sequence is 16 residues long. With 5 bases clipped from V and 9 bases from J, the junction kept 8 bases outside the gene matches. Germline CDR1 and CDR2: LNHDA and SQIVND (reference sequence). DNA for the CDR3: TGTGCCAGTAGTCCCCCGGGACTAGCGGGAGCATGGGAGCTGTTTTTT. Translation gives CASSPPGLAGAWELFF.

The genes are TRBV9 and TRBJ1-2, with D possibly matching TRBD1 (6 bases). The germline V gene has CDR1 SGDLS and CDR2 YYNGEE. The CDR3 runs 12 residues. Trimming removed 3 bases from V and 7 bases from J, with 10 bases in between. This chain's CDR3 is CASSEGGVGYTF. In nucleotides, the CDR3 is TGTGCCAGCAGCGAAGGGGGTGTTGGCTACACCTTC.

This clonotype was observed many times. The V call is TRBV11-3, the J call TRBJ1-5, with D possibly being TRBD1 (5 bases). Between the trimmed V and J ends, which lost 3 bases and 2 bases, there was a span of 11 bases. The CDR3 consists of 15 residues. Germline V gene data show CDR1 as SGHNT and CDR2 as YENEEA. The DNA for the CDR3 is TGTGCCAGCAGCTTTTCGGGGGAGGGCAATCAGCCCCAGCATTTT. It codes for CASSFSGEGNQPQHF.

The table lists this clonotype with many counts. The CDR3 here is CAIGQGESYEQYF. The CDR3 bases are TGTGCCATCGGGCAGGGAGAATCCTACGAGCAGTACTTC. The chain employs TRBV10-3 and TRBJ2-7; possibly TRBD1 or TRBD2 for D (5 bases each). Looked up from germline, CDR1 is ENHRY and CDR2 is SYGVKD. Trimming left V 8 bases short and J 1 base short, with 12 bases between. CDR3 length equals 13 residues.

The chain combines TRBV28 with TRBJ1-5; D might be TRBD1 (5 bases). Germline assignment: CDR1 MDHEN and CDR2 SYDVKM. CDR3 length: 18 amino acids. With 3 bases removed from V and 0 bases from J, the gap between germline ends came to 18 bases. The DNA of the CDR3 is TGTGCCAGCAGTTTCTCTGGGGGTGGGAGACATAGCAATCAGCCCCAGCATTTT. As protein: CASSFSGGGRHSNQPQHF.

About this clonotype itself: A much larger clone differs by one base, so this may be a read error. The chain combines TRBV7-3 with TRBJ2-3; 10 bases fit TRBD2. The J call may be in error: the DNA end matches TRBJ2-7 better. The CDR3 length is 14 residues. CDR1 SGHTA and CDR2 FQGTGA come from the germline V gene. CDR3 sequence (DNA): TGTGCCAGCAGTCTAGCGGGAGAGGGTGGTGAGCAGTACTTC. Its translation: CASSLAGEGGEQYF.

This clonotype occurred a few times. This chain joins TRBV7-8 and TRBJ1-4; the match to TRBD1 covers 9 bases. The V gene's germline CDR1 is SGHVS and CDR2 FQNEAQ. V shed 5 bases and J 6 bases; nucleotides not matched to a gene: 7. The CDR3 contains 15 residues. The CDR3 region is CASSLPDRGDEKLFF. The DNA of the CDR3 is TGTGCCAGCAGCCTACCGGACAGGGGAGATGAAAAACTGTTTTTT.

V and J are TRBV19 and TRBJ2-7; D is perhaps TRBD1 (5 bases). The CDR3 loop spans 12 amino acids. Between the trimmed V and J ends, which lost 10 bases and 3 bases, there was a span of 13 bases. Per germline, CDR1 LNHDA and CDR2 SQIVND (reference sequence). The CDR3 sequence is CATSGRDYEQYF. In DNA form, the CDR3 reads TGTGCCACCTCTGGCAGGGACTACGAGCAGTACTTC. The whole variable domain, filled in from reference TRBV19 and TRBJ2-7, reads DGGITQSPKYLFRKEGQNVTLSCEQNLNHDAMYWYRQDPGQGLRLIYYSQIVNDFQKGDIAEGYSVSREKKESFPLTVTSAQKNPTAFYLCATSGRDYEQYFGPGTRLTVT.

There are many counts of this clonotype. This chain connects TRBV4-1 to TRBJ1-1; TRBD1 is a possible D gene (5 bases). Germline CDR1 is MGHRA and CDR2 is YSYEKL. The CDR3 runs to 13 residues. The V and J ends lost 4 bases and 4 bases respectively, with 10 bases between them. The CDR3 is CASSPFGTTEAFF. The CDR3 DNA is TGCGCCAGCAGCCCTTTTGGGACCACTGAAGCTTTCTTT.

This clonotype was observed at least ten times. The chain links TRBV9 to TRBJ1-5; no clear D gene. The germline V gene has CDR1 SGDLS and CDR2 YYNGEE. The CDR3 covers 13 residues. The ends were cut back, 0 bases at V and 7 bases at J, with 8 bases in the middle. The CDR3: CASSVGWAQPQHF. The CDR3 DNA is TGTGCCAGCAGCGTAGGATGGGCCCAGCCCCAGCATTTT.

This clonotype was observed a few times. V is TRBV27 and J is TRBJ2-7, with D perhaps matching TRBD1 (5 bases). The germline CDR1 and CDR2 sequences are MNHEY and SMNVEV (reference sequence). Trimming took off 8 bases at V and 1 base at J, with 21 bases between the two ends. The CDR3 is made up of 16 amino acids. CDR3 residues: CASEAKRTPESYEQYF. As DNA, the CDR3 is TGTGCCAGCGAAGCCAAACGGACACCCGAATCCTACGAGCAGTACTTC.

Many counts were recorded for this clonotype. This chain links TRBV5-1 with TRBJ2-1; no clear D. Germline V CDR1 and CDR2: SGHRS, YFSETQ. V lost 4 bases and J lost 7, with 9 bases in between. This CDR3 is built from 12 residues. The CDR3 nucleotides read TGCGCCAGCAGCGTAACTCGGAATGAGCAGTTCTTC. The encoded protein is CASSVTRNEQFF.

At least ten counts were recorded for this clonotype. The chain carries TRBV7-9 and TRBJ2-7; the D gene could be TRBD1 or TRBD2 (7 bases each). CDR1 is SEHNR, CDR2 FQNEAQ, per germline (reference sequence). The CDR3 runs to 17 residues. Trimming left V 5 bases short and J 3 bases short, with 23 bases between. As DNA, the CDR3 is TGTGCCAGCAGCCCCGGGACAGCGGGGCCCCTCCACTACGAGCAGTACTTC. Translation: CASSPGTAGPLHYEQYF.

This clonotype was picked up many times. The J gene is TRBJ2-4, the V gene TRBV11-2, with D possibly being TRBD2 (5 bases). The CDR3 is 15 amino acids. The germline V gene encodes CDR1 SGHAT and CDR2 FQNNGV. V was trimmed by 1 base and J by 10 bases, leaving 17 bases between them. CDR3 sequence (DNA): TGTGCCAGCAGCTTAGTAGGAGGAACGGAAAGGATTCAGTACTTC. Its protein is CASSLVGGTERIQYF.

CDR3 loop: CAISEPGGPYNEQFF. The CDR3 nucleotides are TGTGCCATCAGTGAGCCAGGGGGCCCCTACAATGAGCAGTTCTTC. The chain links TRBV10-3 to TRBJ2-1; 8 bases agree with TRBD1. This CDR3 is built from 15 residues. J was trimmed by 2 bases and V by 2 bases; bases with no gene match: 2. Germline V CDR1 and CDR2: ENHRY, SYGVKD.

This clonotype was picked up many times. V gene TRBV7-9 combines with J gene TRBJ2-1; 13 bases are shared with TRBD2. The germline V gene has CDR1 SEHNR and CDR2 FQNEAQ (reference sequence). V lost 7 bases, J lost 7 bases, and 7 bases stayed unmatched. The CDR3 totals 15 residues. CDR3 nucleotide sequence: TGTGCCAGCAACGTACTAGCGGGAGGGAGGAATGAGCAGTTCTTC. Translating gives CASNVLAGGRNEQFF.

This clonotype has a handful of counts. The CDR3 loop reads CASSQTVYGYTF. The CDR3 DNA reads as TGTGCCAGCAGTCAAACAGTTTATGGCTACACCTTC. This rearrangement joins TRBV28 to TRBJ1-2; D unclear. Looked up from germline, CDR1 is MDHEN and CDR2 is SYDVKM. CDR3 length: 12 amino acids. Trimming pared 5 bases from V and 5 bases from J, leaving 9 bases between.